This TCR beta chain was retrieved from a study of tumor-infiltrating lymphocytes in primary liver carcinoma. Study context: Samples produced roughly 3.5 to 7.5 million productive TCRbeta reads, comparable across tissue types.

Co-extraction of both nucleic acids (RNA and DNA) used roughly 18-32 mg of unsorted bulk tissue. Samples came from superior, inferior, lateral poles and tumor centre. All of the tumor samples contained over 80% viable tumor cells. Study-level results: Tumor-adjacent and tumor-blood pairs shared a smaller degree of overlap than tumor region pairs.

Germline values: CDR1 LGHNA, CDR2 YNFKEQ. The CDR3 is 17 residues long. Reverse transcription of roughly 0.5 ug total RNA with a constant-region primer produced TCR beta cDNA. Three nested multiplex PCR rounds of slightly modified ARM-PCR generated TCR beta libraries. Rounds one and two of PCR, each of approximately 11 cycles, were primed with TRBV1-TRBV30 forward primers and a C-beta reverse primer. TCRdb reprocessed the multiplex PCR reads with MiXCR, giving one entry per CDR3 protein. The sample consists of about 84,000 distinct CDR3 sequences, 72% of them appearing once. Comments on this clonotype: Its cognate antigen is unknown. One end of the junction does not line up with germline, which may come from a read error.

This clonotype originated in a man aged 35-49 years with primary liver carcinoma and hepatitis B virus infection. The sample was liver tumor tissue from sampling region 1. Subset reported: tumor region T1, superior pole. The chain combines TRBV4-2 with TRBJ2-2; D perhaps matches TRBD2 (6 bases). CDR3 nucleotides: TGTGCCAGAAGCCAAATGATCGGGAGTCTGGACACCGGGGAGTTGTTTTTT. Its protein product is CARSQMIGSLDTGELFF.